The 16 T cell receptor beta chains presented below share a single source sample, sequenced in a study of T cell responses to AZD1222 COVID-19 vaccine. TCRdb's table, derived via immunoSEQ multiplex PCR, lists solely in-frame clones and lacks some. The data contain about 120,000 clones, about 85% of them seen just once; the ten biggest clones take up over 2.5%. The input for sequencing was peripheral blood, taken 28 days after the second AZD1222 dose. The receptors here all came from an adult who received the AZD1222 COVID-19 vaccine.

This clone came up once. The chain combines TRBV4-3 with TRBJ1-3, with TRBD1 identical over 9 bases. Trimming took 3 bases from V and 9 from J; bases not matched to a gene: 6. CDR3 length equals 14 residues. CDR1 and CDR2 (germline): LGHNA, YSLEER. CDR3 sequence: CASSHTGTGSTIYF. The DNA of the CDR3 is TGCGCCAGCAGCCACACCGGGACAGGGTCCACCATATATTTT.

The rearrangement links TRBV30 to TRBJ1-6; D perhaps matches TRBD1 (6 bases). The ends were cut back, 4 bases at V and 10 bases at J, with 11 bases in the middle. CDR1 and CDR2 from the germline V gene are GTSNPN and SVGIG (reference sequence). This CDR3 spans 12 amino acids. As DNA, the CDR3 is TGTGCCTGGAACAAGGGACAATCACCCCTCCACTTT. Translation gives CAWNKGQSPLHF.

The rearrangement joins TRBV30 to TRBJ2-2; 10 nucleotides line up with TRBD2. The CDR3 extends over 16 amino acids. V dropped 7 bases and J dropped 4; count of bases not matched to a gene: 12. Germline assignment: CDR1 GTSNPN and CDR2 SVGIG (reference sequence). The CDR3 DNA reads TGTGCCTCGACCCTTAGCGGGGGGCATCTCACCGGGGAGCTGTTTTTT. It encodes CASTLSGGHLTGELFF.

The gene calls are TRBV7-9 and TRBJ2-2; the D gene is possibly TRBD2 (5 bases). Trimming removed 5 bases at V and 4 bases at J, with 11 bases between. The CDR3 loop spans 14 amino acids. Germline-derived CDR1 and CDR2 are SEHNR and FQNEAQ (reference sequence). This chain's CDR3 is CASSRGVSTGELFF. The CDR3 nucleotides are TGTGCCAGCAGCCGGGGTGTCAGCACCGGGGAGCTGTTTTTT.

The genes are TRBV10-1 and TRBJ1-2; 7 bases align to TRBD1. This CDR3 contains 13 residues. Trimming cost V 4 bases and J 2 bases; bases outside gene matches: 1. Germline-derived CDR1 and CDR2 are WNHNN and SYGVQD (reference sequence). CDR3 DNA: TGCGCCAGCAGTGCAGGGGGGAACTATGGCTACACCTTC. This codes for CASSAGGNYGYTF.

V gene TRBV30 combines with J gene TRBJ1-1, with D unclear. The V gene's germline CDR1 is GTSNPN and CDR2 SVGIG (reference sequence). With 0 bases removed from V and 10 bases from J, the gap between germline ends came to 12 bases. The CDR3 loop spans 12 amino acids. CDR3 nucleotide sequence: TGTGCCTGGAGTGTACATCAGGAGGGAGCTTTCTTT. Its translation: CAWSVHQEGAFF.

A few counts support this clone. Other DNA sequences in the sample encode the same CDR3. The V call is TRBV3-1 (or the pseudogene TRBV3-2), the J call TRBJ2-5, with D hard to call. V lost 0 bases and J 3 bases, leaving 2 bases between the germline ends. Germline CDR1 LGHDT, CDR2 YNNKEL (reference sequence). CDR3 length: 12 amino acids. This chain's CDR3 is CASSQDEETQYF. CDR3 nucleotides: TGTGCCAGCAGCCAAGATGAAGAGACCCAGTACTTC.

The genes are TRBV11-2 and TRBJ2-2; D might be TRBD2 (5 bases). The CDR3 covers 15 residues. The germline V gene encodes CDR1 SGHAT and CDR2 FQNNGV. V was trimmed by 4 bases and J by 4 bases, leaving 13 bases between them. CDR3 sequence reads: CASSYAGISTGELFF. CDR3 DNA: TGTGCCAGCAGCTACGCCGGGATAAGCACCGGGGAGCTGTTTTTT.

The chain carries TRBV5-6 and TRBJ1-5, with TRBD1 matching 7 bases. The germline gives CDR1 SGHDT, CDR2 YYEEEE. After removal of 4 bases from V and 5 bases from J, the junction contained 3 bases not matched to a gene. The CDR3 consists of 13 residues. The CDR3 sequence is CASSATGHQPQHF. CDR3 nucleotides: TGTGCCAGCAGCGCGACAGGGCATCAGCCCCAGCATTTT.

The rearrangement joins TRBV7-9 to TRBJ1-4; D is unresolved. The CDR3 loop spans 13 amino acids. V was shortened by 6 bases and J by 6 bases, with 11 bases between the two germline ends. The V gene's germline CDR1 is SEHNR and CDR2 FQNEAQ (reference sequence). CDR3 DNA sequence: TGTGCCAGCAGGAGGTTTAGCGATGAAAAACTGTTTTTT. As protein: CASRRFSDEKLFF. Full variable domain (rest looked up from reference TRBV7-9 and TRBJ1-4): DTGVSQNPRHKITKRGQNVTFRCDPISEHNRLYWYRQTLGQGPEFLTYFQNEAQLEKSRLLSDRFSAERPKGSFSTLEIQRTEQGDSAMYLCASRRFSDEKLFFGSGTQLSVL.

The chain combines TRBV19 with TRBJ2-1; no definite D call. In germline, CDR1 is LNHDA, CDR2 SQIVND (reference sequence). The CDR3 has 13 residues. Trimming shortened V by 1 base and J by 6 bases, and 7 bases separated the two germline ends. CDR3 DNA: TGTGCCAGTAGTATAGGGGTGCTCAATGAGCAGTTCTTC. Encoded protein: CASSIGVLNEQFF.

The CDR3 here is CASSSAVAPEAFF. In DNA form, the CDR3 reads TGTGCCAGCAGTTCGGCAGTCGCCCCTGAAGCTTTCTTT. The V call is TRBV6-5, the J call TRBJ1-1; D remains unclear. CDR1 is MNHEY and CDR2 is SVGAGI in the germline V gene. This CDR3 spans 13 amino acids. V shed 4 bases and J shed 6 bases, with 12 bases lying between them.

This clone has a single count. The chain links TRBV6-1 to TRBJ2-5; TRBD2 agrees at 15 bases. Germline V gene sequence: CDR1 MNHNS, CDR2 SASEGT. The CDR3 sequence is 17 residues long. The trim removed 3 bases at V and 4 bases at J, leaving 6 bases unmatched. CDR3 nucleotide sequence: TGTGCCAGCAGTGATCCGGGACTAGCGGGGGGAGGAGAGACCCAGTACTTC. It translates to CASSDPGLAGGGETQYF.

This clone has just one count. The gene calls are TRBV5-1 and TRBJ1-1; no reliable D call. Germline V CDR1 and CDR2: SGHRS, YFSETQ. Trimming shortened V by 0 bases and J by 1 base, and 7 bases separated the two germline ends. There are 14 residues in the CDR3. The chain's CDR3 is CASSLVGPNTEAFF. The DNA for the CDR3 is TGCGCCAGCAGCTTGGTCGGTCCGAACACTGAAGCTTTCTTT.

The sample holds one count of this clone. The chain recombines TRBV11-3 with TRBJ1-1, with D unclear. V was shortened by 0 bases and J by 4 bases, with 9 bases between the two germline ends. The CDR3 spans 14 residues. Germline lookup yields CDR1 SGHNT and CDR2 YENEEA. The chain's CDR3 is CASSLDLIGTEAFF. The CDR3 DNA reads as TGTGCCAGCAGCTTAGACCTGATAGGCACTGAAGCTTTCTTT. Looking up the rest from reference TRBV11-3 and TRBJ1-1 gives the full variable domain: EAGVVQSPRYKIIEKKQPVAFWCNPISGHNTLYWYLQNLGQGPELLIRYENEEAVDDSQLPKDRFSAERLKGVDSTLKIQPAELGDSAVYLCASSLDLIGTEAFFGQGTRLTVV.

The rearrangement joins TRBV18 to TRBJ2-3, with TRBD2 as a possible D gene (6 bases). The germline CDR1 and CDR2 sequences are KGHSH and LQKENI. The CDR3 is 14 residues long. The ends were cut back, 3 bases at V and 0 bases at J, with 7 bases in the middle. DNA of the CDR3: TGTGCCAGCTCACCCGGGACTAGCACAGATACGCAGTATTTT. Amino acids: CASSPGTSTDTQYF. The variable domain in full, with the rest retrieved from reference TRBV18 and TRBJ2-3, is NAGVMQNPRHLVRRRGQEARLRCSPMKGHSHVYWYRQLPEEGLKFMVYLQKENIIDESGMPKERFSAEFPKEGPSILRIQQVVRGDSAAYFCASSPGTSTDTQYFGPGTRLTVL.